The sequence of this T cell receptor beta chain was determined in a study of shared clonotypes between healthy human individuals. Clones were sequenced by immunoSEQ multiplex PCR, and TCRdb holds only the in-frame ones, with some missing. The sample lists about 1,900,000 clones, about 95% occurring once. CD8 cells classed as naive were CD45RO-negative and positively selected for CCR7, excluding terminally differentiated effector memory CD45RA+ cells. Sequenced input: naive CD8+ T cells sorted from blood. The TCR comes from a man between 18 and 35 years old in good health.

The CDR3 DNA reads as TGTGCCAGCAGCCTCCCACCGTATAGCAATCAGCCCCAGCATTTT. It codes for CASSLPPYSNQPQHF. V usage is TRBV7-2 and J usage is TRBJ1-5; D unresolved. From germline, CDR1 is SGHTA and CDR2 FQGNSA. The V end lost 5 bases, the J end lost 0 bases, and 11 bases lay between the germline ends. The CDR3 is 15 residues long.